The TCR beta chain described here comes from a study of shared clonotypes between healthy human individuals. Regarding the study as a whole: Generation probabilities were higher for clonotypes shared across all four sorted-subset donors than for unshared ones.

Germline V gene sequence: CDR1 SGHAT, CDR2 FQNNGV. This CDR3 region has 11 residues. Trimming left V 5 bases short and J 3 bases short, with 5 bases between. Measured with immunoSEQ multiplex PCR; TCRdb has only the in-frame clones, and not every one. The sample has fewer than 1.6 million clones, approximately 98.5% seen once. On this clone: Its antigen is undetermined.

This clonotype originated in a man aged 25 to 40 in good health. This rearrangement joins TRBV11-2 to TRBJ2-7; D unresolved. Sequencing was carried out using naive CD4+ T cells sorted from blood. Stated subset: CD45RA+ positively selected. CDR3 sequence: CASSNSYEQYF. The CDR3 DNA sequence: TGTGCCAGCAGCAACAGCTACGAGCAGTACTTC.